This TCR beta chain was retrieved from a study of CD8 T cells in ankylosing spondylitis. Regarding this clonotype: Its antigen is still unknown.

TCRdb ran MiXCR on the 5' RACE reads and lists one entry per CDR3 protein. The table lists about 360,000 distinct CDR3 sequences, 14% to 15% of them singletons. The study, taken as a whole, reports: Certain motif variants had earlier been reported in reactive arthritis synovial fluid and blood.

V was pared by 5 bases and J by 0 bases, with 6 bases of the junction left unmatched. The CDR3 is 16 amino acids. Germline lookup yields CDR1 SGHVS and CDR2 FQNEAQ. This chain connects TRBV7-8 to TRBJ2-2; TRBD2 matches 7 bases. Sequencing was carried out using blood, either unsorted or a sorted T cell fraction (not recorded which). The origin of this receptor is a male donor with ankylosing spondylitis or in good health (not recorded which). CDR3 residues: CASSILALANTGELFF. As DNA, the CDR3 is TGTGCCAGCAGCATACTAGCGTTGGCGAACACCGGGGAGCTGTTTTTT.